This TCR beta chain was found in a study of CD8 T cells in ankylosing spondylitis. Study-wide results and caveats: Reports say disease-linked clones showed up significantly more in matched ankylosing spondylitis synovial fluid. The disease-linked clones had a CD8+ phenotype and low blood frequencies. Earlier reports found some motif variants in synovial fluid and blood in reactive arthritis.

It was by quantitative 5'-RACE with molecular barcodes that TCR beta libraries were made. TCRdb used MiXCR to reprocess the 5' RACE reads, holding one entry per CDR3 protein. The sample lists 120,000 or so distinct CDR3 sequences, around 13% occurring once. CDR3 size: 17 residues. V shed 0 bases and J 6 bases; nucleotides not matched to a gene: 12. Germline CDR1 and CDR2: LGHNA and YNFKEQ. There are many counts of this clonotype. The antigen remains undetermined. The V gene is TRBV4-2, the J gene TRBJ2-7, with TRBD2 identical over 9 bases. This sequence originates from a female donor with ankylosing spondylitis or in good health (not recorded which). The sequenced sample consisted of blood, either unsorted or a sorted T cell fraction (not recorded which). The CDR3 loop reads CASSQEGVAGGPSEQYF. The CDR3 DNA is TGTGCCAGCAGCCAAGAAGGGGTCGCGGGAGGGCCCAGCGAGCAGTACTTC.